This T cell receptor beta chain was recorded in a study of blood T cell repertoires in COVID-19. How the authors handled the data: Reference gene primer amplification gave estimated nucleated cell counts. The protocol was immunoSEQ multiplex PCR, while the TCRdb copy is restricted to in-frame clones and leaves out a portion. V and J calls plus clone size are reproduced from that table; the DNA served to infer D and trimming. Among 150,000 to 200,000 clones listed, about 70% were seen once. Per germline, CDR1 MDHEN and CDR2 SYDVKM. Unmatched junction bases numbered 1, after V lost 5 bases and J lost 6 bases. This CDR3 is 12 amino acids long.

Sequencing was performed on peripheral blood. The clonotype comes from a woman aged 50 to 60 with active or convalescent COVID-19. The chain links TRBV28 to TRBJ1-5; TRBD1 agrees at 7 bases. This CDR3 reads CASSDRVQPQHF. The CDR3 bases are TGTGCCAGCAGTGACAGGGTTCAGCCCCAGCATTTT.